The 14 T cell receptor beta chains below all came from one sample that was sequenced in a study of blood T cell repertoires in COVID-19 (TCRdb year 2020). Preparation of the library involved the immunoSEQ multiplex PCR assay. TCRdb carries this immuneACCESS record with in-frame sequences only. Its versions omit some clonotypes, under half of them owing to an unresolved V gene in the studies checked, with the rest unexplained. The sample profile shows under 200,000 clones; about 89% of them were found once. The ten largest make up roughly 2.6% of the sample. The sample comprised peripheral blood. All receptors come from a man in his forties with active or convalescent COVID-19.

The chain employs TRBV11-2 and TRBJ2-7, with TRBD1 matching over 9 bases. After removal of 1 base from V and 0 bases from J, the junction contained 4 bases not matched to a gene. CDR1 SGHAT and CDR2 FQNNGV come from the germline V gene. This CDR3 is 16 amino acids long. The CDR3 sequence is CASSLVGTGSSYEQYF. Written as DNA, the CDR3 is TGTGCCAGCAGCTTAGTTGGGACAGGGAGCTCCTACGAGCAGTACTTC.

The rearrangement links TRBV24-1 to TRBJ2-3; a weak D match, TRBD2 (6 bases). Trimming pared 3 bases from V and 1 base from J, leaving 13 bases between. CDR3 length equals 16 residues. In germline, CDR1 is KGHDR, CDR2 SFDVKD. The CDR3 spells CATSDPGRKGTDTQYF. The CDR3 coding sequence is TGTGCCACCAGTGATCCAGGGAGGAAGGGCACAGATACGCAGTATTTT.

Note on this clone: This sample also contains other DNA sequences that code for the same CDR3. This chain uses TRBV6-5 with TRBJ1-1; the match to TRBD1 covers 9 bases. Germline V CDR1 and CDR2: MNHEY, SVGAGI. V gave up 6 bases and J gave up 2 bases; unmatched junction bases: 4. The CDR3 runs 14 residues. The CDR3 coding sequence is TGTGCCAGCAGAGGGACAGGGCTTAACACTGAAGCTTTCTTT. Translating gives CASRGTGLNTEAFF.

The genes are TRBV5-1 and TRBJ1-6, with 8 bases that match TRBD1. This CDR3 has 15 amino acids. Trimming at V came to 2 bases and at J to 5 bases, leaving 3 bases not matched to a gene. Germline V CDR1 and CDR2: SGHRS, YFSETQ. This chain's CDR3 is CASSFQGADNSPLHF. CDR3 coding DNA: TGCGCCAGCAGCTTCCAGGGGGCCGATAATTCACCCCTCCACTTT.

The rearrangement joins TRBV21-1 to TRBJ2-1; TRBD1 is the table's D call, not checked against the DNA. TRBV21-1 corresponds to a pseudogene. This CDR3 spans 16 amino acids. DNA of the CDR3: TGTGCCAGCAGGGGACAGGGGGCGAAGTTTGGAAATGAGCAGTTCTTC. It translates to CASRGQGAKFGNEQFF.

J is TRBJ1-1 and V is TRBV6-2 or TRBV6-3, with TRBD1 as a possible D gene (5 bases). V dropped 3 bases and J dropped 5 bases, with 13 bases sitting between them. Germline V gene sequence: CDR1 MNHEY, CDR2 SVGEGT. The CDR3 loop spans 14 amino acids. Here the CDR3 reads CASSYRSGGTEAFF. In nucleotides, the CDR3 is TGTGCCAGCAGTTATCGATCGGGGGGGACTGAAGCTTTCTTT.

This clone was counted once. CDR3 amino acids: CASRSGSDTQYF. As DNA, the CDR3 is TGTGCCAGCAGGTCCGGGTCAGATACGCAGTATTTT. The V call is TRBV25-1, the J call TRBJ2-3; D unclear. Between the trimmed V and J ends, which lost 6 bases and 4 bases, there was a span of 8 bases. This CDR3 has 12 amino acids. Germline V gene sequence: CDR1 MGHDK, CDR2 SYGVNS.

This sequence joins TRBV19 and TRBJ1-1, with 10 positions matching TRBD1. CDR3 size: 16 residues. V gave up 5 bases and J gave up 4 bases; unmatched junction bases: 10. Germline V gives CDR1 LNHDA, CDR2 SQIVND (reference sequence). The CDR3 spells CASSPHGGQGGTEAFF. Here the CDR3 DNA reads TGTGCCAGTAGTCCCCACGGAGGACAGGGGGGCACTGAAGCTTTCTTT.

V is TRBV5-6 and J is TRBJ1-5; the D gene is possibly TRBD1 (5 bases). This CDR3 contains 16 residues. Germline V gives CDR1 SGHDT, CDR2 YYEEEE. Trimming took off 2 bases at V and 4 bases at J, with 16 bases between the two ends. The CDR3 DNA is TGTGCCAGCAGCTTAGCCCGCAATGGGGGGAATCAGCCCCAGCATTTT. This encodes CASSLARNGGNQPQHF.

The chain recombines TRBV5-5 with TRBJ1-2; no reliable D call. This CDR3 is 13 amino acids long. The germline V and J ends were trimmed by 0 bases and 2 bases, with 5 bases remaining between them. From germline, CDR1 is SGHKS and CDR2 YYEKEE (reference sequence). CDR3 amino acids: CASSLGPNYGYTF. The CDR3 region has the DNA TGTGCCAGCAGCTTGGGTCCAAACTATGGCTACACCTTC.

The chain uses TRBV14 and TRBJ2-7; D is perhaps TRBD1 (5 bases). V lost 4 bases and J 2 bases, leaving 15 bases between the germline ends. This CDR3 has 15 amino acids. The germline V gene encodes CDR1 SGHDN and CDR2 FVKESK. This CDR3 reads CASSPVAGLAYEQYF. The CDR3 DNA follows: TGTGCCAGCAGCCCGGTGGCAGGGCTAGCCTACGAGCAGTACTTC.

The chain joins TRBV12-5 to TRBJ2-3, with a tentative D call TRBD2 (5 bases). The CDR3 covers 15 residues. CDR1 and CDR2 (germline): LGHNT, FRNRAP. V dropped 6 bases and J dropped 8 bases, with 21 bases sitting between them. Here the CDR3 reads CASGRRTTRPSTQYF. CDR3 in DNA: TGTGCTAGTGGCCGGAGGACCACCAGACCAAGTACGCAGTATTTT.

This clone was recorded once. The chain uses TRBV9 and TRBJ1-2; D might be TRBD1 (5 bases). Germline values: CDR1 SGDLS, CDR2 YYNGEE. Deletions cut 3 bases from V and 8 bases from J, with 17 bases between. This CDR3 has 14 amino acids. The CDR3 DNA follows: TGTGCCAGCAGCGCCACCGGGGGGGAGCGAGGCTACACCTTC. Protein product: CASSATGGERGYTF.

The chain uses TRBV19 and TRBJ2-1; weak D call: TRBD1 (6 bases). Germline values: CDR1 LNHDA, CDR2 SQIVND (reference sequence). This CDR3 region has 15 residues. V shed 3 bases and J shed 3 bases, with 12 bases lying between them. The CDR3 DNA is TGTGCCAGTAGTATCTCGCCGACAGGCTACAATGAGCAGTTCTTC. Translated, it gives CASSISPTGYNEQFF. The full variable domain, with the rest looked up from reference TRBV19 and TRBJ2-1, is DGGITQSPKYLFRKEGQNVTLSCEQNLNHDAMYWYRQDPGQGLRLIYYSQIVNDFQKGDIAEGYSVSREKKESFPLTVTSAQKNPTAFYLCASSISPTGYNEQFFGPGTRLTVL.